These T cell receptor beta chains were read from a single sample in a study of beta chain features in type 1 diabetes. Here immunoSEQ multiplex PCR was the method, and the copy in TCRdb shows in-frame clones only, minus some. Of approximately 41,000 clones in the sample, 60% to 75% were seen once. Sequences were obtained from Tregs from blood. The receptors derive from a young man with type 1 diabetes. Some clones in this sample may be carry-over from other donors' samples. CDR3s include the opening cysteine and the closing phenylalanine or tryptophan.

>TRBV7-2
CASSPGLAVITGELFF
>TRBV15
CATGRQGSYNEQFF
>TRBV6-5
CASSPDRGRLETQYF
>TRBV2
CASSAGGTDTQYF
>TRBV18
CASGTGSSNQPQHF
>TRBV2
CASRSRTNTGELFF
>TRBV18
CASSITTNTEAFF
>TRBV18
CASSPGASPLHF
>TRBV7-2
CASSLVPGLAGGRLLYF
>TRBV29-1
CSVVQTVYGYTF
>TRBV10-3
CATTGVLMNTEAFF
>TRBV18
CASSPRDYNEQFF
>TRBV5-1
CASGLTGSSANSPLHF
>TRBV7-2
CASSFSGSSYNEQFF
>TRBV12-5
CASGLVVGGGDEQYF
>TRBV5-1
CASSGGADTQYF
>TRBV7-2
CASSPRRGRREQYF
>TRBV6-6
CASSKHRDSASDTF
>TRBV5-1
CASKEQDNEQFF
>TRBV5-1
CASRPSGGPYNEQFF
>TRBV7-9
CASSPGIHNEKLFF
>TRBV7-9
CASSPGQGFTGELFF
>TRBV5-1
CASSLVGGYEQYF
>TRBV7-9
CASSWTGYEQFF
>TRBV7-2
CASSPVSNQPQHF
>TRBV18
CASSPRGNSYNSPLHF
>TRBV6-5
CASRKDTASRQPQHF
>TRBV5-1
CASSRQGEQETQYF
>TRBV23-1
CATLFRGGRTNEKLFF
>TRBV7-2
CASSLVQGNGYTF
>TRBV5-1
CASSARDISYNEQFF
>TRBV4-3
CASSQGSWTNTQYF
>TRBV7-8
CASSLTRVALGANVLTF
>TRBV7-3
CASSLTAGETQYF
>TRBV29-1
CSVVGLLQETQYF
>TRBV7-8
CASSAYQGIGQPQHF
>TRBV14
CASSPGQFTQYF
>TRBV18
CASSPQRGTDTQYF
>TRBV18
CASSPLTVRPYEQYF
>TRBV25-1
CASSESGTGVQPQHF
>TRBV5-1
CASSVSLSGSGANVLTF